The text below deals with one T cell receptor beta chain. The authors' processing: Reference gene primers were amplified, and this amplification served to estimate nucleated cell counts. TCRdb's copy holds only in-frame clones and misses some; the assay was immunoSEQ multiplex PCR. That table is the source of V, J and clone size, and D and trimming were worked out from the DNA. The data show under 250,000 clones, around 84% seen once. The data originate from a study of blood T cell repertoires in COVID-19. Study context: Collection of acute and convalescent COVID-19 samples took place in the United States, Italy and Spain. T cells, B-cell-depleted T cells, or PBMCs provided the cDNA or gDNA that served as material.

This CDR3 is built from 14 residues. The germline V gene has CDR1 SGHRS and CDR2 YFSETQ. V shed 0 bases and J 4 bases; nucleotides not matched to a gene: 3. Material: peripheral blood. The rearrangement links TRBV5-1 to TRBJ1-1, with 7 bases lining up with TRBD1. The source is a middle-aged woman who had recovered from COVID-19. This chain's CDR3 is CASSLDRGPTEAFF. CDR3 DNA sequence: TGCGCCAGCAGCTTGGACAGGGGACCCACTGAAGCTTTCTTT. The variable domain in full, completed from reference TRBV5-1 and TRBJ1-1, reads KAGVTQTPRYLIKTRGQQVTLSCSPISGHRSVSWYQQTPGQGLQFLFEYFSETQRNKGNFPGRFSGRQFSNSRSEMNVSTLELGDSALYLCASSLDRGPTEAFFGQGTRLTVV.